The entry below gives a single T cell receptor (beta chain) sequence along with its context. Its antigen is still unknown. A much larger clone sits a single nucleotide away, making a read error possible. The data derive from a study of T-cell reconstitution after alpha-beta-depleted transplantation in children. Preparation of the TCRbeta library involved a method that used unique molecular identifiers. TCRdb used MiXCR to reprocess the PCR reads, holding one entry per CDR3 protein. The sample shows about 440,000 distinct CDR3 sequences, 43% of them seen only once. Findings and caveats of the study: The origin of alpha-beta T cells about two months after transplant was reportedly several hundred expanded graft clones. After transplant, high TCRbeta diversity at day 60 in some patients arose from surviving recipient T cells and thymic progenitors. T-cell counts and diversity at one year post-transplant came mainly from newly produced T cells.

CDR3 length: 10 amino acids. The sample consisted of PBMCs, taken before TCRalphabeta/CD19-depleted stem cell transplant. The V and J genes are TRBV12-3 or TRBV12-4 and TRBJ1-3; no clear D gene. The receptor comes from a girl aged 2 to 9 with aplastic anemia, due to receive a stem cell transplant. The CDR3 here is CASRRNTTYF. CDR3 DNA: TGTGCCAGCAGACGAAACACCACATATTTT.